The 10 T cell receptor beta chains presented below share a single source sample, sequenced in a study of lymphopenia after photon versus proton radiotherapy. Assay used: immunoSEQ multiplex PCR; TCRdb lists only in-frame clones, some missing. This table holds about 40,000 clones, around 84% found once. Sample: peripheral blood, taken from a patient treated with proton-based radiotherapy. Every receptor here comes from a woman in her seventies with pancreatic cancer. Some clones in this sample may be carry-over from other donors' samples.

The chain combines TRBV28 with TRBJ2-3; D gene unclear. V was pared by 11 bases and J by 2 bases, with 17 bases between. CDR1 and CDR2 (germline): MDHEN, SYDVKM. This CDR3 contains 14 residues. CDR3 nucleotide sequence: TGTGCCTCGAACCCTGGAATTTCCACAGATACGCAGTATTTT. Amino acids: CASNPGISTDTQYF.

The V and J genes are TRBV5-1 and TRBJ2-7; D is uncertain. V was trimmed by 2 bases and J by 5 bases, leaving 8 bases between them. The CDR3 runs 12 residues. From germline, CDR1 is SGHRS and CDR2 YFSETQ. The chain's CDR3 is CASSFVGHEQYF. The CDR3 DNA is TGCGCCAGCAGCTTCGTCGGGCACGAGCAGTACTTC.

V is TRBV7-9 and J is TRBJ2-7; 10 nucleotides match TRBD1. Per germline, CDR1 SEHNR and CDR2 FQNEAQ (reference sequence). Trimming cost V 5 bases and J 6 bases; bases outside gene matches: 13. This CDR3 region has 16 residues. For the CDR3, the DNA is TGTGCCAGCAGCCTGAGTCCCGGGACAGGGGCAAGCGAGCAGTACTTC. Amino acid sequence: CASSLSPGTGASEQYF.

The rearrangement links TRBV19 to TRBJ1-1; D call uncertain. Germline V gene lookup returns CDR1 LNHDA and CDR2 SQIVND (reference sequence). The CDR3 length is 12 residues. Trimming cost V 3 bases and J 7 bases, with 9 bases left between them. This CDR3 is CASSMTQLEAFF. Written as DNA, the CDR3 is TGTGCCAGTAGTATGACCCAACTTGAAGCTTTCTTT.

The V gene is TRBV9, the J gene TRBJ2-3, with 15 positions matching TRBD2. The CDR3 loop spans 17 amino acids. V gave up 4 bases and J gave up 2 bases; unmatched junction bases: 5. Germline CDR1 and CDR2: SGDLS and YYNGEE. CDR3 residues: CASSSRTSGRDTDTQYF. DNA of the CDR3: TGTGCCAGCAGCTCCCGGACTAGCGGGAGGGACACAGATACGCAGTATTTT.

The chain employs TRBV4-1 and TRBJ1-4; TRBD1 agrees at 10 bases. Germline V gives CDR1 MGHRA, CDR2 YSYEKL. V trimming: 3 bases; J trimming: 0 bases; junction bases outside the gene matches: 10. This CDR3 has 19 residues. This CDR3 reads CASSQAQTGTGATNEKLFF. In DNA, the CDR3 is TGCGCCAGCAGCCAGGCTCAAACCGGGACAGGGGCAACTAATGAAAAACTGTTTTTT.

V usage is TRBV2 and J usage is TRBJ2-7; D is perhaps TRBD2 (6 bases). CDR1 and CDR2 (germline): SNHLY, FYNNEI. The CDR3 is 13 amino acids. The V and J ends lost 6 bases and 4 bases respectively, with 13 bases between them. CDR3 in amino acids: CASRIPGLYEQYF. In DNA form, the CDR3 reads TGTGCCAGCAGGATCCCGGGACTTTACGAGCAGTACTTC.

V and J are TRBV10-3 and TRBJ1-1; D is unclear. The CDR3 is 13 amino acids. Germline CDR1 reads ENHRY; CDR2 reads SYGVKD. Trimming removed 7 bases at V and 1 base at J, with 10 bases between. This chain's CDR3 is CAINSQENTEAFF. The CDR3, as DNA: TGTGCCATCAATAGTCAGGAGAACACTGAAGCTTTCTTT.

The sample holds a few counts of this clone. The rearrangement joins TRBV4-2 to TRBJ2-7; D remains ambiguous. The V gene's germline CDR1 is LGHNA and CDR2 YNFKEQ. V lost 1 base and J 0 bases, leaving 13 bases between the germline ends. The CDR3 length is 16 residues. The CDR3 region has the DNA TGTGCCAGCAGCCAAGGAGGTTCGGCAGACTCCTACGAGCAGTACTTC. Translating gives CASSQGGSADSYEQYF.

The chain couples TRBV4-3 to TRBJ1-1, with a tentative D call TRBD1 (6 bases). This CDR3 comprises 13 residues. Trimming stripped 2 bases from V and 8 bases from J, with 12 bases between. Germline assignment: CDR1 LGHNA and CDR2 YSLEER. The CDR3 protein is CASSQRTASEAFF. CDR3 DNA: TGCGCCAGCAGCCAACGGACAGCTTCAGAAGCTTTCTTT.